This T cell receptor beta chain was captured by sequencing in a study of blood T cell repertoires in COVID-19. The CDR3 contains 14 residues. Germline trimming cut 2 bases from V and 6 bases from J; bases unmatched to any gene: 7. The germline CDR1 and CDR2 sequences are GTSNPN and SVGIG (reference sequence). Sequenced by immunoSEQ multiplex PCR; TCRdb stores in-frame clones only, minus some. The profile covers around 310,000 clones, with nearly 90% appearing a single time and roughly a tenth taken by the ten largest. Either two negative PCRs, clearance, or symptom resolution qualified Cohort 3 donors as recovered.

The V and J genes are TRBV30 and TRBJ1-5, with 7 nucleotides matching TRBD1. The receptor was derived from a woman between 25 and 40 years old who had recovered from COVID-19. Sequenced sample: PBMCs or T cells enriched from blood (not recorded which). The CDR3 protein is CAWSRRQGSQPQHF. CDR3 coding DNA: TGTGCCTGGAGTAGAAGACAGGGTAGTCAGCCCCAGCATTTT.